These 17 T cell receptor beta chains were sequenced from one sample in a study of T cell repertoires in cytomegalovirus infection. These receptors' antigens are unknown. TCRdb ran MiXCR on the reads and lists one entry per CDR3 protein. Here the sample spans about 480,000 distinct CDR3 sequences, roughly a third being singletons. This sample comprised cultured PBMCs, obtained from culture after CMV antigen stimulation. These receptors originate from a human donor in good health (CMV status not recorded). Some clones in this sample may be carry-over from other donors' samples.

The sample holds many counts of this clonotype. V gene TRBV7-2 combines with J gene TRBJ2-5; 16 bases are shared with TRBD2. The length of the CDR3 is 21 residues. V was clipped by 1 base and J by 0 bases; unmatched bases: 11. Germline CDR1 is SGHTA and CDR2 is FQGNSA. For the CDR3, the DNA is TGTGCCAGCAGCTTAGTTATCCAAGGGACTAGCGGGAGGGGGTACCAAGAGACCCAGTACTTC. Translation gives CASSLVIQGTSGRGYQETQYF.

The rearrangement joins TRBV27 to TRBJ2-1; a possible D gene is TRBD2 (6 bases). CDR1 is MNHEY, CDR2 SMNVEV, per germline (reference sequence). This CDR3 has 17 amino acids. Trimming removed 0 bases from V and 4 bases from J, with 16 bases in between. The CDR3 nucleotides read TGTGCCAGCAGTTTATCGGCGACTAGGATGTTATACAATGAGCAGTTCTTC. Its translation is CASSLSATRMLYNEQFF.

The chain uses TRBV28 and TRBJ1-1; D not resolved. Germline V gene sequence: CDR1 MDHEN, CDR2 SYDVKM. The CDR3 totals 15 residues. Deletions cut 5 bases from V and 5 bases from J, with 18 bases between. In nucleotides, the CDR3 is TGTGCCAGCAGTGAGGGAACACGGCTTAGTACTGAAGCTTTCTTT. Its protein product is CASSEGTRLSTEAFF. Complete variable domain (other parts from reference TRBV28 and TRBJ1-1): DVKVTQSSRYLVKRTGEKVFLECVQDMDHENMFWYRQDPGLGLRLIYFSYDVKMKEKGDIPEGYSVSREKKERFSLILESASTNQTSMYLCASSEGTRLSTEAFFGQGTRLTVV.

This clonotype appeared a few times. This CDR3 is CASSLGPSVAVNEQFF. DNA of the CDR3: TGTGCCAGCAGCTTGGGGCCTAGCGTGGCGGTCAATGAGCAGTTCTTC. The chain employs TRBV5-6 and TRBJ2-1, with a weak D call TRBD2 (6 bases). Trimming removed 0 bases from V and 6 bases from J, with 16 bases in between. The germline V gene encodes CDR1 SGHDT and CDR2 YYEEEE. The CDR3 has 16 amino acids. The full variable domain, with the rest looked up from reference TRBV5-6 and TRBJ2-1, is DAGVTQSPTHLIKTRGQQVTLRCSPKSGHDTVSWYQQALGQGPQFIFQYYEEEERQRGNFPDRFSGHQFPNYSSELNVNALLLGDSALYLCASSLGPSVAVNEQFFGPGTRLTVL.

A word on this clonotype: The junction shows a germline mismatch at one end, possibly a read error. The CDR3 region is CASSLDANTEAFF. CDR3 nucleotides: TGTGCCAGCAGCTTAGACGCCAACACTGAAGCTTTCTTT. This rearrangement joins TRBV12-3 or TRBV12-4 to TRBJ1-1; D not certain. The CDR3 has 13 residues.

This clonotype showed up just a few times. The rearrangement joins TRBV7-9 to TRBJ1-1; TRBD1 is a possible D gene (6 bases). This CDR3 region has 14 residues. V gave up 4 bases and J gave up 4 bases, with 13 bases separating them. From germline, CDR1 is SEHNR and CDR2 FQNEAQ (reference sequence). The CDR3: CASSSAQGRTEAFF. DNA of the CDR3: TGTGCCAGCAGCTCAGCGCAGGGGCGCACTGAAGCTTTCTTT.

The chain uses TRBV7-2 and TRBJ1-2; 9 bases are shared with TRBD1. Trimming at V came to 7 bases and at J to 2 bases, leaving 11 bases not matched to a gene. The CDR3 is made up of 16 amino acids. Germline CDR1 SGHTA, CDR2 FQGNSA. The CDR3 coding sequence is TGTGCCAGCATCAAAGGCAGTGGACAGGGGAACTATGGCTACACCTTC. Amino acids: CASIKGSGQGNYGYTF.

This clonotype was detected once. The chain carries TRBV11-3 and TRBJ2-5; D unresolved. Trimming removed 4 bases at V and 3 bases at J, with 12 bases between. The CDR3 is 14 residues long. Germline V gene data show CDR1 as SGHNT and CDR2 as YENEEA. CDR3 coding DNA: TGTGCCAGCAGCTCATGGGCGGATAAAGAGACCCAGTACTTC. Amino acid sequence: CASSSWADKETQYF. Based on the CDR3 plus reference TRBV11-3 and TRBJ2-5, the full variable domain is EAGVVQSPRYKIIEKKQPVAFWCNPISGHNTLYWYLQNLGQGPELLIRYENEEAVDDSQLPKDRFSAERLKGVDSTLKIQPAELGDSAVYLCASSSWADKETQYFGPGTRLLVL.

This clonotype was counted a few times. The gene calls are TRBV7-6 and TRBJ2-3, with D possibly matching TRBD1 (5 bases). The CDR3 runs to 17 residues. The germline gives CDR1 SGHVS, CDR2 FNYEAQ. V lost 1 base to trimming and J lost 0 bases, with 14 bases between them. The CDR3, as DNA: TGTGCCAGCAGCTTAGGGTCCAGGGCCGTAAGCACAGATACGCAGTATTTT. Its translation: CASSLGSRAVSTDTQYF.

The CDR3 reads CASSQPQGLSTDTQYF. For the CDR3, the DNA is TGCGCCAGCAGTCAACCACAGGGACTTAGCACAGATACGCAGTATTTT. The chain joins TRBV23-1 to TRBJ2-3; either TRBD1 or TRBD2 may fit D (6 bases each). TRBV23-1 is recorded as an ORF, its role being uncertain. V shed 2 bases and J shed 0 bases, with 12 bases lying between them. The CDR3 loop spans 16 amino acids.

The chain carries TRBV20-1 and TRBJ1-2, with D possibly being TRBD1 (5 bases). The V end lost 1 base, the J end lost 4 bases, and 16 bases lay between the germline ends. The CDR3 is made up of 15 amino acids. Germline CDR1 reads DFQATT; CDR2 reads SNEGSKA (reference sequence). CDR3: CSARAEAQGGYGYTF. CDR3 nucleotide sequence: TGCAGTGCTAGAGCTGAGGCGCAGGGAGGCTATGGCTACACCTTC.

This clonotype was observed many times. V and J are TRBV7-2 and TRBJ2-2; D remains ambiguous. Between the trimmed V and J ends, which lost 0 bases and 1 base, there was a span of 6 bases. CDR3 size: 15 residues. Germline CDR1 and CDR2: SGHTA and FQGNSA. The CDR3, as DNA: TGTGCCAGCAGCTTAGCCCCAGGGAACACCGGGGAGCTGTTTTTT. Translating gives CASSLAPGNTGELFF.

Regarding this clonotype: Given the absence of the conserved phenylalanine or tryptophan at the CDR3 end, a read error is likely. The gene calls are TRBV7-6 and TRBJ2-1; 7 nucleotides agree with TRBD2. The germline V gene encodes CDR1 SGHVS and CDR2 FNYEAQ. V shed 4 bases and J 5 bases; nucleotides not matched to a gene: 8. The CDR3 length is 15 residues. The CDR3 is CASSSTSRSHNEQFS. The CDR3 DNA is TGTGCCAGCAGCTCGACTAGCCGGAGCCACAATGAGCAGTTCTCC.

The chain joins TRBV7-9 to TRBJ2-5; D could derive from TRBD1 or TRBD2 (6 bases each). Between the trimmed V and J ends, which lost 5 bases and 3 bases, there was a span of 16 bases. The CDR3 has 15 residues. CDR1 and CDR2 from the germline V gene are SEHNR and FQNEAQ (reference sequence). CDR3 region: CASSLRGALEETQYF. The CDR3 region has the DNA TGTGCCAGCAGCCTAAGGGGGGCTCTGGAAGAGACCCAGTACTTC.

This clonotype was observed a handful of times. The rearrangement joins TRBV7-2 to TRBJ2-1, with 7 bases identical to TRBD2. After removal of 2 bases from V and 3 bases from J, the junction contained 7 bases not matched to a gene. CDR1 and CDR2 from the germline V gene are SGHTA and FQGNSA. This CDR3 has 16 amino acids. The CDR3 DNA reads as TGTGCCAGCAGCTTATCGCGCCTAGCGGACTACAATGAGCAGTTCTTC. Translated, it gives CASSLSRLADYNEQFF.

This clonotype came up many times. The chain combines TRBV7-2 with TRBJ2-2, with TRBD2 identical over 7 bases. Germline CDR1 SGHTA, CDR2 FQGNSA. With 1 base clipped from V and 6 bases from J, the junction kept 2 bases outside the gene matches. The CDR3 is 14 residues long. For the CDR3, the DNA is TGTGCCAGCAGCTTAGGCGGGAGCGCCGGGGAGCTGTTTTTT. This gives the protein CASSLGGSAGELFF.

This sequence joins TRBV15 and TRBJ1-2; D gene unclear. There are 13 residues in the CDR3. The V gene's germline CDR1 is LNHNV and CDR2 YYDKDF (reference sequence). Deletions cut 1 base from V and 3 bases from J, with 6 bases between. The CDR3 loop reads CATSRVPDYGYTF. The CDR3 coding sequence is TGTGCCACCAGCAGAGTCCCTGACTATGGCTACACCTTC.